This T cell receptor beta chain was recovered during a study of cytomegalovirus exposure and HLA in healthy donors. Findings of the study overall: Analysis performed later showed TCR beta chains linked to HLA being more clonally expanded than equally common others.

In its sample, this clone was seen once. The antigen is undetermined. V was trimmed by 0 bases and J by 1 base, leaving 8 bases between them. The CDR3 is 14 residues long. Germline lookup yields CDR1 SGHDT and CDR2 YYEEEE. Researchers ran the PCR with 60 Vbeta and 13 Jbeta primers. The repertoire was sequenced with immunoSEQ multiplex PCR; TCRdb's copy has only in-frame clones and lacks some. The data show 110,000 to 150,000 clones, with more than 60% seen just once and under 2% held by the top ten. The chain uses TRBV5-6 and TRBJ2-7; D ambiguous. This clonotype originated in a female donor in good health and CMV-seronegative. Sequenced input: PBMCs. Here the CDR3 DNA reads TGTGCCAGCAGCTTGGGACTCTCTTCCTACGAGCAGTACTTC. Encoded protein: CASSLGLSSYEQYF.